These T cell receptor beta chains were read from a single sample in a study of blood T cells in healthy people across ages. TCRdb reprocessed the 5' RACE reads with MiXCR, giving one entry per CDR3 protein. The table shows a few hundred thousand distinct CDR3 sequences, with over 45% occurring only once. The sample taken for sequencing was blood. All receptors come from a man in his 60s in good health. CDR3s include the opening cysteine and the closing phenylalanine or tryptophan. The order of the fields is V gene, J gene, CDR3 protein.

TRBV15	TRBJ2-7	CATSRDPRAGYEQYF
TRBV12-3/TRBV12-4	TRBJ1-5	CASSQDKSSNQPQHF
TRBV30	TRBJ1-2	CAWNKRIGYTF
TRBV9	TRBJ2-5	CASSVSGFGETQYF
TRBV4-3	TRBJ2-1	CASGVLPGYEQFF
TRBV7-9	-	CVSSLARFNEQYF
TRBV7-2	TRBJ2-7	CASSLGTGEQYF
TRBV6-1	TRBJ2-1	CASSSHQEVYNEQFF
TRBV5-1	TRBJ2-7	CASSREPGTGIPYEQYF
TRBV5-1	TRBJ2-1	CASSLGSPSNEQFF
TRBV5-1	-	CASSAFAAGGPGTQYF
TRBV18	TRBJ1-5	CASSEGQGSRNQPQHF
TRBV7-3	TRBJ2-2	CASSLRQGTVSPGELFF
TRBV20-1	TRBJ1-2	CSARDPLTANYGYTF
TRBV5-4	-	CASSLGGKRSYNEQYF
TRBV6-1	TRBJ1-2	CASYRGQVEGYTF
TRBV3-1	-	CANRFTGAKNIQYF
TRBV20-1	TRBJ2-7	CSATWAAPLNYEQYF
TRBV11-2	TRBJ1-2	CASSFYRGGYTF
TRBV7-2	TRBJ2-5	CASSLYLTAQETQYF